This passage covers 28 T cell receptor beta chains from one sample sequenced in a study of blood T cell repertoires in COVID-19. Clones were read by immunoSEQ multiplex PCR, and TCRdb kept only the in-frame ones, dropping some. This sample yields about 250,000 clones, of which about nine tenths are seen a single time; around 6.5% belongs to the top ten. Sequencing used peripheral blood. These receptors were taken from a woman aged 25 to 39 with COVID-19, enrolled during active disease.

The genes are TRBV16 and TRBJ2-1; D is perhaps TRBD2 (6 bases). The ends were cut back, 1 base at V and 0 bases at J, with 10 bases in the middle. CDR1 and CDR2 (germline): KGHSY, FQNENV. This CDR3 contains 16 residues. Written as DNA, the CDR3 is TGTGCCAGCAGCCAATTTAGCGGCGACTCCTACAATGAGCAGTTCTTC. Translated: CASSQFSGDSYNEQFF.

The chain uses TRBV19 and TRBJ2-5, with 11 positions matching TRBD2. V trimming: 4 bases; J trimming: 4 bases; junction bases outside the gene matches: 5. Germline values: CDR1 LNHDA, CDR2 SQIVND (reference sequence). The CDR3 loop spans 15 amino acids. CDR3 DNA: TGTGCCAGTAGTAACTTAGCGGGAGGGCGAGAGACCCAGTACTTC. This gives the protein CASSNLAGGRETQYF. Filled out from reference TRBV19 and TRBJ2-5, the complete variable domain reads DGGITQSPKYLFRKEGQNVTLSCEQNLNHDAMYWYRQDPGQGLRLIYYSQIVNDFQKGDIAEGYSVSREKKESFPLTVTSAQKNPTAFYLCASSNLAGGRETQYFGPGTRLLVL.

J is TRBJ2-2 and V is TRBV19, with D uncertain. The CDR3 has 17 amino acids. Trimming pared 5 bases from V and 3 bases from J, leaving 19 bases between. The germline CDR1 and CDR2 sequences are LNHDA and SQIVND (reference sequence). The CDR3 loop reads CASSYRSSLRYTGELFF. The CDR3 DNA reads TGTGCCAGTAGTTATCGGAGTAGTCTGCGGTACACCGGGGAGCTGTTTTTT.

V is TRBV7-2 and J is TRBJ2-3, with 7 positions matching TRBD1. Trimming cost V 4 bases and J 2 bases; bases outside gene matches: 3. The germline gives CDR1 SGHTA, CDR2 FQGNSA. CDR3 size: 14 residues. Here the CDR3 reads CASSSGQYTDTQYF. The CDR3 DNA reads as TGTGCCAGCAGCTCGGGACAGTACACAGATACGCAGTATTTT.

J is TRBJ2-2 and V is TRBV5-6, with 11 bases that match TRBD1. Trimming removed 4 bases from V and 7 bases from J; junction bases left unmatched: 9. The CDR3 covers 16 residues. In germline, CDR1 is SGHDT, CDR2 YYEEEE. CDR3 coding DNA: TGTGCCAGCAGCATGAACGGACAGGGGGCAGGCGGGGAGCTGTTTTTT. Protein sequence: CASSMNGQGAGGELFF. Variable domain in full (rest from reference TRBV5-6 and TRBJ2-2): DAGVTQSPTHLIKTRGQQVTLRCSPKSGHDTVSWYQQALGQGPQFIFQYYEEEERQRGNFPDRFSGHQFPNYSSELNVNALLLGDSALYLCASSMNGQGAGGELFFGEGSRLTVL.

The gene calls are TRBV7-8 and TRBJ1-2; tentatively, D is TRBD1 (5 bases). Germline loops: CDR1 SGHVS, CDR2 FQNEAQ. Deletions cut 0 bases from V and 5 bases from J, with 13 bases between. The CDR3 loop spans 15 amino acids. Here the CDR3 reads CASSLASQATYGYTF. CDR3 nucleotides: TGTGCCAGCAGCTTAGCCTCACAGGCCACATATGGCTACACCTTC.

This clone appeared a single time. This chain joins TRBV6-5 and TRBJ1-5, with D possibly TRBD1 on 5 matching bases. There are 14 residues in the CDR3. Germline-derived CDR1 and CDR2 are MNHEY and SVGAGI. Trimming pared 2 bases from V and 6 bases from J, leaving 11 bases between. In DNA, the CDR3 is TGTGCCAGCAGTTACGGGCAGGGTAGTCAGCCCCAGCATTTT. This translates into CASSYGQGSQPQHF.

The gene calls are TRBV10-1 and TRBJ2-1; 10 bases are a match to TRBD1. The CDR3 totals 14 residues. Germline values: CDR1 WNHNN, CDR2 SYGVQD (reference sequence). V lost 6 bases, J lost 6 bases, and 5 bases stayed unmatched. The CDR3 DNA reads as TGCGCCAGCAGGAGGGACAGGGGCGGCAATGAGCAGTTCTTC. This gives the protein CASRRDRGGNEQFF.

This clone appeared a single time. This chain's CDR3 is CATSDPQGASSTDTQYF. CDR3 DNA: TGTGCCACCAGTGACCCCCAGGGGGCCTCTAGCACAGATACGCAGTATTTT. The genes are TRBV24-1 and TRBJ2-3, with TRBD1 matching 8 bases. Trimming took 4 bases from V and 0 from J; bases not matched to a gene: 8. The CDR3 covers 17 residues. Germline V gives CDR1 KGHDR, CDR2 SFDVKD.

The rearrangement joins TRBV19 to TRBJ2-1, with D maybe TRBD2 (5 bases). Trimming stripped 5 bases from V and 0 bases from J, with 8 bases between. The CDR3 extends over 14 amino acids. Germline lookup yields CDR1 LNHDA and CDR2 SQIVND (reference sequence). The CDR3: CASSLGDSYNEQFF. CDR3 nucleotides: TGTGCCAGTAGTCTGGGAGACTCCTACAATGAGCAGTTCTTC.

A word on this clone: Other DNA sequences from this sample encode an identical CDR3 as well. DNA of the CDR3: TGTGCCAGCAGCCTCGACAGGGGGCGAACTGAAGCTTTCTTT. It yields the protein CASSLDRGRTEAFF. This sequence joins TRBV27 and TRBJ1-1, with 10 bases aligning to TRBD1. The V gene end was trimmed by 6 bases and the J gene end by 5 bases; junction bases not matched to a gene: 6. Germline V CDR1 and CDR2: MNHEY, SMNVEV (reference sequence). There are 14 residues in the CDR3.

The chain joins TRBV7-9 to TRBJ1-2, with 8 bases aligning to TRBD1. Germline-derived CDR1 and CDR2 are SEHNR and FQNEAQ (reference sequence). The CDR3 is made up of 16 amino acids. The V gene end was trimmed by 1 base and the J gene end by 8 bases; junction bases not matched to a gene: 12. CDR3 sequence (DNA): TGTGCCAGCAGCTTAGGAAGCCAGGGGGCATCATCCGGCTACACCTTC. It codes for CASSLGSQGASSGYTF.

The chain has TRBV7-2 and TRBJ2-3; the match to TRBD1 covers 7 bases. This CDR3 comprises 15 residues. Germline CDR1 SGHTA, CDR2 FQGNSA. Germline trimming cut 5 bases from V and 3 bases from J; bases unmatched to any gene: 8. The DNA of the CDR3 is TGTGCCAGCAGCCCCCAGACAGGGTGGACAGATACGCAGTATTTT. Translated: CASSPQTGWTDTQYF.

The chain uses TRBV5-1 and TRBJ2-3; tentative D call: TRBD1 (5 bases). Germline CDR1 SGHRS, CDR2 YFSETQ. The ends were cut back, 2 bases at V and 2 bases at J, with 12 bases in the middle. CDR3 length equals 15 residues. The CDR3 loop is CASSFGPGNTDTQYF. The CDR3 region has the DNA TGCGCCAGCAGCTTTGGGCCAGGGAACACAGATACGCAGTATTTT.

The sample holds one count of this clone. The chain joins TRBV24-1 to TRBJ2-1; 7 nucleotides match TRBD2. This CDR3 spans 15 amino acids. CDR1 KGHDR and CDR2 SFDVKD come from the germline V gene. V shed 5 bases, J shed 4 bases, and the junction held 7 bases outside the gene matches. The CDR3 sequence: CATSGTRERYNEQFF. In DNA form, the CDR3 reads TGTGCCACCAGTGGGACTAGAGAAAGGTACAATGAGCAGTTCTTC.

The V gene is TRBV6-5, the J gene TRBJ2-2, with a possible D match to TRBD2 (6 bases). The CDR3 is 15 residues long. Germline V gene lookup returns CDR1 MNHEY and CDR2 SVGAGI. The V end lost 3 bases, the J end lost 5 bases, and 13 bases lay between the germline ends. The CDR3 spells CASSYFGGGTGELFF. Here the CDR3 DNA reads TGTGCCAGCAGTTATTTCGGAGGAGGGACCGGGGAGCTGTTTTTT.

This clone was seen a single time. A junction boundary mismatches the germline segment, possibly from a read error. This chain uses TRBV7-7 with TRBJ2-1, with 7 nucleotides matching TRBD1. Germline V gives CDR1 SSHAT, CDR2 FNYEAQ (reference sequence). The CDR3 loop spans 15 amino acids. CDR3 DNA sequence: TGTGCTAGCAGCTTAGTGACAGGGCCCGGTAATGAGCAGTTCTTC. Its protein product is CASSLVTGPGNEQFF. The whole variable domain, remainder taken from reference TRBV7-7 and TRBJ2-1, is GAGVSQSPRYKVTKRGQDVTLRCDPISSHATLYWYQQALGQGPEFLTYFNYEAQPDKSGLPSDRFSAERPEGSISTLTIQRTEQRDSAMYRCASSLVTGPGNEQFFGPGTRLTVL.

The chain is built from TRBV6-5 and TRBJ2-2; D unresolved. The CDR3 sequence is 13 residues long. V lost 9 bases and J lost 2, with 10 bases in between. The germline gives CDR1 MNHEY, CDR2 SVGAGI. The CDR3 nucleotides read TGTGCCAGTCCGACACCCAACACCGGGGAGCTGTTTTTT. It translates to CASPTPNTGELFF.

This sequence joins TRBV5-4 and TRBJ1-1; 9 nucleotides agree with TRBD1. The CDR3 length is 14 residues. Germline assignment: CDR1 SGHNT and CDR2 YYREEE (reference sequence). Trimming cost V 3 bases and J 4 bases; bases outside gene matches: 4. CDR3 in amino acids: CASSYGQGSTEAFF. In DNA, the CDR3 is TGTGCCAGCAGCTACGGACAGGGGAGCACTGAAGCTTTCTTT.

The chain carries TRBV7-8 and TRBJ2-1; the D gene is possibly TRBD1 (5 bases). Trimming shortened V by 2 bases and J by 10 bases, and 27 bases separated the two germline ends. This CDR3 has 18 residues. The germline V gene encodes CDR1 SGHVS and CDR2 FQNEAQ. The chain's CDR3 is CASSLILGRRTLTGEQFF. CDR3 DNA sequence: TGTGCCAGCAGCTTAATTCTTGGACGCCGGACCCTTACAGGAGAGCAGTTCTTC.

This chain links TRBV19 with TRBJ1-6; 7 bases map to TRBD1. The J segment lost 7 bases and the V segment lost 8 bases, leaving 8 bases of the junction unmatched. There are 14 residues in the CDR3. Germline V CDR1 and CDR2: LNHDA, SQIVND (reference sequence). The CDR3 reads CASCESRGNSPLHF. CDR3 bases: TGTGCCAGTTGTGAGTCCAGGGGGAATTCACCCCTCCACTTT.

The rearrangement joins TRBV7-9 to TRBJ2-7; 8 nucleotides agree with TRBD1. The germline gives CDR1 SEHNR, CDR2 FQNEAQ (reference sequence). V was clipped by 5 bases and J by 6 bases; unmatched bases: 12. The CDR3 totals 15 residues. The chain's CDR3 is CASSAPRQGMGEQYF. CDR3 sequence (DNA): TGTGCCAGCAGCGCGCCGCGACAGGGGATGGGCGAGCAGTACTTC.

The CDR3 here is CASSLDRALSYEQYF. CDR3 nucleotides: TGTGCCAGCAGCCTGGACAGGGCCCTCTCCTACGAGCAGTACTTC. The chain has TRBV6-5 and TRBJ2-7; 8 nucleotides align to TRBD1. CDR1 and CDR2 (germline): MNHEY, SVGAGI. V lost 6 bases and J lost 0; bases outside the gene matches: 7. The CDR3 sequence is 15 residues long.

V gene TRBV25-1 combines with J gene TRBJ2-1; no clear D. Trimming stripped 3 bases from V and 5 bases from J, with 14 bases between. Germline CDR1 and CDR2: MGHDK and SYGVNS. The CDR3 is 15 amino acids. The CDR3 DNA is TGTGCCAGCAGTGAGTCTAGTAGGCTTAACAATGAGCAGTTCTTC. It codes for CASSESSRLNNEQFF.

This rearrangement joins TRBV20-1 to TRBJ2-6; 7 nucleotides line up with TRBD1. This CDR3 has 17 residues. CDR1 DFQATT and CDR2 SNEGSKA come from the germline V gene (reference sequence). V lost 3 bases, J lost 4 bases, and 12 bases stayed unmatched. CDR3 protein: CSASNRGLREGANVLTF. The DNA for the CDR3 is TGCAGTGCTAGTAACAGGGGCCTCCGCGAGGGGGCCAACGTCCTGACTTTC.

J is TRBJ1-5 and V is TRBV2; tentative D call: TRBD1 (6 bases). This CDR3 comprises 14 residues. In germline, CDR1 is SNHLY, CDR2 FYNNEI. Trimming stripped 6 bases from V and 3 bases from J, with 12 bases between. Here the CDR3 DNA reads TGTGCCAGCAGCCCTTACAGGGACAATCAGCCCCAGCATTTT. Translation: CASSPYRDNQPQHF.

The V gene is TRBV5-4, the J gene TRBJ2-3, with TRBD2 as a possible D gene (7 bases). Germline V gene data show CDR1 as SGHNT and CDR2 as YYREEE (reference sequence). The CDR3 sequence is 16 residues long. Trimming cost V 1 base and J 6 bases, with 18 bases left between them. The CDR3 DNA reads as TGTGCCAGCAGCTTGAATACGGGGGGCTTTGAGGATACGCAGTATTTT. This sequence encodes CASSLNTGGFEDTQYF.

The genes are TRBV3-1 (or the pseudogene TRBV3-2) and TRBJ1-1, with a weak D call TRBD1 (5 bases). Trimming left V 6 bases short and J 6 bases short, with 8 bases between. There are 11 residues in the CDR3. Per germline, CDR1 LGHDT and CDR2 YNNKEL (reference sequence). CDR3 DNA: TGTGCCAGCAGTCGGGGGGCTGAAGCTTTCTTT. Translation: CASSRGAEAFF.